This TCR beta chain was captured in a study of OX40 agonist ivuxolimab in advanced cancers. Data came from immunoSEQ multiplex PCR; TCRdb stores just in-frame clones and leaves some out. Of tens of thousands of clones in the sample, about 81% were seen once. The CDR3 spans 16 residues. Per germline, CDR1 SGHRS and CDR2 YFSETQ. V gave up 4 bases and J gave up 1 base, with 17 bases separating them. This rearrangement joins TRBV5-1 to TRBJ1-2; TRBD1 is a possible D gene (6 bases). Specimen: CD4+ or CD8+ T cells sorted from blood, collected in a trial of the OX40 agonist ivuxolimab. The origin of this receptor is an adult with an advanced solid tumor such as melanoma, head and neck, liver or kidney cancer. The CDR3 is CASSGLVGGSNYGYTF. The CDR3 nucleotides are TGCGCCAGCAGCGGCTTGGTGGGGGGCAGTAACTATGGCTACACCTTC.